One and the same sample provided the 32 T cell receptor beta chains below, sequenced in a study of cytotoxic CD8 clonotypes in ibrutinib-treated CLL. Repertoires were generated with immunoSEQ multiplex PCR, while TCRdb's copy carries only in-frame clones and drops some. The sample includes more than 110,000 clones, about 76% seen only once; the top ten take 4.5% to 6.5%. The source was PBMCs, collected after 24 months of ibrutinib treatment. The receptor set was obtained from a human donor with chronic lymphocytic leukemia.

CDR3: CASSGWAREDTEAFF. The CDR3 DNA follows: TGTGCCAGTTCCGGTTGGGCCCGAGAGGACACTGAAGCTTTCTTT. The rearrangement links TRBV9 to TRBJ1-1, with no clear D. Between the trimmed V and J ends, which lost 8 bases and 3 bases, there was a span of 20 bases. The V gene's germline CDR1 is SGDLS and CDR2 YYNGEE. The CDR3 length is 15 residues.

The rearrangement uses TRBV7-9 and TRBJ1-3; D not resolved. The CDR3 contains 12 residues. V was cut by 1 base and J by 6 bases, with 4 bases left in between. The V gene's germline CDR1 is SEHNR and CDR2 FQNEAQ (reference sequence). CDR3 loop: CASSLGPNTIYF. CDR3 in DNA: TGTGCCAGCAGCTTAGGTCCAAACACCATATATTTT.

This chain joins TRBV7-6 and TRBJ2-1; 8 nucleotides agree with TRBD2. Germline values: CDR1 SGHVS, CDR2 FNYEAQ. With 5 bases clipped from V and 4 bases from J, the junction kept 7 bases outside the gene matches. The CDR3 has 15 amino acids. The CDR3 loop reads CASSPPGLDYNEQFF. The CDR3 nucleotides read TGTGCCAGCAGCCCCCCGGGACTAGATTACAATGAGCAGTTCTTC.

This chain's CDR3 is CASSGGGNLAKNIQYF. The CDR3, as DNA: TGTGCCAGCAGTGGGGGGGGTAACCTAGCCAAAAACATTCAGTACTTC. The chain is built from TRBV6-1 and TRBJ2-4, with 7 bases matching TRBD2. Trimming cost V 4 bases and J 0 bases; bases outside gene matches: 6. CDR3 length: 16 residues. Germline V lookup: CDR1 MNHNS, CDR2 SASEGT.

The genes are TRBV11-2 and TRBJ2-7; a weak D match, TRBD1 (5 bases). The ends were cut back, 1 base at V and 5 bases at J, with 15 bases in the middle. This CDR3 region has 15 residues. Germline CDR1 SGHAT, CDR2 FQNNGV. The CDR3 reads CASSLGVSGQDEQYF. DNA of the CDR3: TGTGCCAGCAGCTTAGGGGTCTCAGGGCAGGACGAGCAGTACTTC.

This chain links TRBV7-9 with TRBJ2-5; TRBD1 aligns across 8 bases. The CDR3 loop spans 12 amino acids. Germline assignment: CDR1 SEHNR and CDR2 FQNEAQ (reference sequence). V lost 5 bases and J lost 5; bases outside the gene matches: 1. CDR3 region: CASSTGGETQYF. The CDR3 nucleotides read TGTGCCAGCAGCACAGGGGGGGAGACCCAGTACTTC.

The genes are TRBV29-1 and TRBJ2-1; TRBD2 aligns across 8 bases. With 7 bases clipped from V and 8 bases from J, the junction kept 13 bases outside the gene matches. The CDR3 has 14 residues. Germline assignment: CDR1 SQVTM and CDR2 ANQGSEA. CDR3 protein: CSAPARGAGDEQFF. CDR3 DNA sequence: TGCAGCGCCCCGGCGCGGGGGGCGGGGGATGAGCAGTTCTTC.

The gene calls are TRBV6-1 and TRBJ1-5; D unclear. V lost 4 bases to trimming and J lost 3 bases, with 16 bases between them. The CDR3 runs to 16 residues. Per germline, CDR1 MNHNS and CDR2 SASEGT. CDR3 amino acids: CASSGPHERLNQPQHF. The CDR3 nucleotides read TGTGCCAGCAGTGGACCACATGAGAGACTCAATCAGCCCCAGCATTTT.

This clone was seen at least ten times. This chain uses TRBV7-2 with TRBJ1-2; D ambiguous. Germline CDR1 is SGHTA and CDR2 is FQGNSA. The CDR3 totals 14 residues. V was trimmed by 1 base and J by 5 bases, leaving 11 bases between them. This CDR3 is CASSLEVGRYGYTF. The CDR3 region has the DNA TGTGCCAGCAGCTTAGAGGTGGGGAGATATGGCTACACCTTC.

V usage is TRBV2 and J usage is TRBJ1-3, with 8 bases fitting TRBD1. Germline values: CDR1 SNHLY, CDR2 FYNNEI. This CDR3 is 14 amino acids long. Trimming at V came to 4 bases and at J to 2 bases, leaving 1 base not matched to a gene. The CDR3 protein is CASSGTGPGNTIYF. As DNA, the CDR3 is TGTGCCAGCAGTGGGACAGGGCCTGGAAACACCATATATTTT.

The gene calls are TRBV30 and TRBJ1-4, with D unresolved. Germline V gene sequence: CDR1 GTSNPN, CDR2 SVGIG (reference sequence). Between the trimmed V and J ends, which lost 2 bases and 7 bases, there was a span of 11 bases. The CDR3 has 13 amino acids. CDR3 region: CAWSRARGEKLFF. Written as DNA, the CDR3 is TGTGCCTGGAGTCGGGCCCGTGGTGAAAAACTGTTTTTT.

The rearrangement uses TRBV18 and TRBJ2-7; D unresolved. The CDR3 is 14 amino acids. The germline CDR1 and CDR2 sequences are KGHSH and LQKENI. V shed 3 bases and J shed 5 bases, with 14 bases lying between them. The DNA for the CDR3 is TGTGCCAGCTCACCGACCCCTGGTGGCGACGAGCAGTACTTC. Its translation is CASSPTPGGDEQYF.

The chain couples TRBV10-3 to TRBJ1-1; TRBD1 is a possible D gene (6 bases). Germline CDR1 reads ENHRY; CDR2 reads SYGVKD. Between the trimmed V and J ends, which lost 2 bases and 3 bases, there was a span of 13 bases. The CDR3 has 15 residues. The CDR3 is CAISENNRADTEAFF. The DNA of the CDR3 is TGTGCCATCAGTGAGAATAACAGGGCCGACACTGAAGCTTTCTTT.

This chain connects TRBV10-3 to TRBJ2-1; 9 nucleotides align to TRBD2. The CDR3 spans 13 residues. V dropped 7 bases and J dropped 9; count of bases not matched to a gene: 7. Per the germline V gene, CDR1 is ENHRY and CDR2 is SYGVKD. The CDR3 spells CAITGTSWGEQFF. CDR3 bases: TGTGCCATCACGGGGACTAGCTGGGGTGAGCAGTTCTTC.

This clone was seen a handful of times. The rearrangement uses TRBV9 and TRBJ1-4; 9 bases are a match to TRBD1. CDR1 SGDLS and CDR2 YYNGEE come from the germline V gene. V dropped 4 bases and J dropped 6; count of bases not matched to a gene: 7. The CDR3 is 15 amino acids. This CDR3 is CASSTTGTGHEKLFF. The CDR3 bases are TGTGCCAGCAGCACAACCGGGACAGGGCATGAAAAACTGTTTTTT.

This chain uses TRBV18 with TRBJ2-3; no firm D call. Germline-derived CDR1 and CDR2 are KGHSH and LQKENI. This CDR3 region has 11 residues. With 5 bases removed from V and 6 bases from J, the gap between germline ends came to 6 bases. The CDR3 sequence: CASSGMDTQYF. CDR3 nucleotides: TGTGCCAGCTCAGGGATGGATACGCAGTATTTT.

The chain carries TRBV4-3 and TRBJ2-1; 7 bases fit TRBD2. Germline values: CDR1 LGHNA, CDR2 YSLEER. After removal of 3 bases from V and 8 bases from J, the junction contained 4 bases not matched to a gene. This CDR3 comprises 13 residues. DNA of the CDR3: TGCGCCAGCAGCCAGCGGAGCGGGGATGAGCAGTTCTTC. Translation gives CASSQRSGDEQFF.

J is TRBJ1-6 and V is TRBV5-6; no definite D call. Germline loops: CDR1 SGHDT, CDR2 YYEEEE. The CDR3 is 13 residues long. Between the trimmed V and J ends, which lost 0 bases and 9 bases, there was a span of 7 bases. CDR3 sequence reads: CASSLEPASPLHF. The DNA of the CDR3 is TGTGCCAGCAGCTTGGAACCCGCTTCACCCCTCCACTTT.

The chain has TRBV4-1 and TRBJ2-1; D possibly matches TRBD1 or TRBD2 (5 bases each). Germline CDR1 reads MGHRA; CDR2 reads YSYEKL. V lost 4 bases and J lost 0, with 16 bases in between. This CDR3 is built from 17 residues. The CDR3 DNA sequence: TGCGCCAGCAGCCCCAGAGGGGCGCAGAGCTCCTACAATGAGCAGTTCTTC. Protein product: CASSPRGAQSSYNEQFF.

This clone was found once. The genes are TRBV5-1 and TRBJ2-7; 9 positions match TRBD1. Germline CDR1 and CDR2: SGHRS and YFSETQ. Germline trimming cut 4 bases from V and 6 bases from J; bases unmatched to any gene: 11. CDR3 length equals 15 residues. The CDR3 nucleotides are TGCGCCAGCAGCCCCGGGACAGGGTCTTCGGGCGAGCAGTACTTC. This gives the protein CASSPGTGSSGEQYF.

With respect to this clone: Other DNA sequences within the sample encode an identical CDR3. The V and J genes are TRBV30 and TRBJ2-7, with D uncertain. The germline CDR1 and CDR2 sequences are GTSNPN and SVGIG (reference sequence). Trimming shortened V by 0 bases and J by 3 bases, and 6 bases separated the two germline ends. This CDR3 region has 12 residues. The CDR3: CAWSVVGYEQYF. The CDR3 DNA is TGTGCCTGGAGTGTAGTGGGCTACGAGCAGTACTTC.

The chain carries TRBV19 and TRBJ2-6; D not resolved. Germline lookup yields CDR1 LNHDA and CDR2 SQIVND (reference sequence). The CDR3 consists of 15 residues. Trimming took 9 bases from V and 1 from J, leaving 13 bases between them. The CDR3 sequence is CASSPLTSGANVLTF. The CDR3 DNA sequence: TGTGCCAGCAGTCCCCTGACATCTGGGGCCAACGTCCTGACTTTC.

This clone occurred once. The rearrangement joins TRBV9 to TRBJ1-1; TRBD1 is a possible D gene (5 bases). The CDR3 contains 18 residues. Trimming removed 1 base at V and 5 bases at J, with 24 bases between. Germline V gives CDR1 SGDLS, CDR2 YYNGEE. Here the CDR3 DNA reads TGTGCCAGCAGCGTATTTCCCACCGGGCCAGCGGGGGGTACTGAAGCTTTCTTT. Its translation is CASSVFPTGPAGGTEAFF.

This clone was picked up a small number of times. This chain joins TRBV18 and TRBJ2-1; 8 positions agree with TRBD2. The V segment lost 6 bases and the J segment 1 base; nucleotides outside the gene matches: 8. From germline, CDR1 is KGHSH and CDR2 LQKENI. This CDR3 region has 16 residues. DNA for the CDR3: TGTGCCAGCTCGACGGGAGGGCCCGGGTCCTACAATGAGCAGTTCTTC. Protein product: CASSTGGPGSYNEQFF.

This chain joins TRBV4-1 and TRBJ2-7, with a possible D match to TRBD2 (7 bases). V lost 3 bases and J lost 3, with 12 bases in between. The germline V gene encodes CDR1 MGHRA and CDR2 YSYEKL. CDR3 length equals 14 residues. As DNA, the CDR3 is TGCGCCAGCAGCCAGGGGGAGGGGGGCTACGAGCAGTACTTC. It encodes CASSQGEGGYEQYF.

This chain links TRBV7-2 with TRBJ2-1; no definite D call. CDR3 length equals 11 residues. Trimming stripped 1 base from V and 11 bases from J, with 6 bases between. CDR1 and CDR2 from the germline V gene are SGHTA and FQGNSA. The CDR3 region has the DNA TGTGCCAGCAGCTTAGGGTACCAGCAGTTCTTC. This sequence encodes CASSLGYQQFF. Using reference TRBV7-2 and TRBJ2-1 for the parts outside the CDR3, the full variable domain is GAGVSQSPSNKVTEKGKDVELRCDPISGHTALYWYRQSLGQGLEFLIYFQGNSAPDKSGLPSDRFSAERTGGSVSTLTIQRTQQEDSAVYLCASSLGYQQFFGPGTRLTVL.

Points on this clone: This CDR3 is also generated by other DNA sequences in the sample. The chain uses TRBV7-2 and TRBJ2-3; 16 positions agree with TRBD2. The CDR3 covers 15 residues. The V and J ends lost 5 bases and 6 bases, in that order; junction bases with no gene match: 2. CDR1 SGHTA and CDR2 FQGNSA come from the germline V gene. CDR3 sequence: CASSPGLAGGDTQYF. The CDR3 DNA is TGTGCCAGCAGCCCGGGACTAGCGGGGGGGGATACGCAGTATTTT.

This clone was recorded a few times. The CDR3: CASLGAGELFF. Here the CDR3 DNA reads TGTGCCAGCCTAGGGGCCGGGGAGCTGTTTTTT. The rearrangement links TRBV18 to TRBJ2-2, with D possibly being TRBD1 (5 bases). This CDR3 has 11 amino acids. V was cut by 8 bases and J by 6 bases, with 7 bases left in between. Germline CDR1 is KGHSH and CDR2 is LQKENI.

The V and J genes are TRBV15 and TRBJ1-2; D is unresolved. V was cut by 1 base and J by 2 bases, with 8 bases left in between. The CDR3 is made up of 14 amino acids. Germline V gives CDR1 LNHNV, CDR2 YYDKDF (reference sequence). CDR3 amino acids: CATSRGVTNYGYTF. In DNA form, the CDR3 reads TGTGCCACCAGCAGAGGGGTGACCAACTATGGCTACACCTTC.

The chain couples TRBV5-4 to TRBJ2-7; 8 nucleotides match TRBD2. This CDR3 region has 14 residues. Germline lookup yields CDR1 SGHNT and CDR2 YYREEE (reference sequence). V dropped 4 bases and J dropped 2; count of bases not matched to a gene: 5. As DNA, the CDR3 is TGTGCCAGCAGCCTAGGACTAGCTACCTACGAGCAGTACTTC. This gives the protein CASSLGLATYEQYF.

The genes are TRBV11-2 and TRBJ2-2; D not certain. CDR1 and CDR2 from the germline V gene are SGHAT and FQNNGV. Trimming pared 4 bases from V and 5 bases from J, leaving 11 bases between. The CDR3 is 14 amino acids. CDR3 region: CASSSLLGTGELFF. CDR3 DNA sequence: TGTGCCAGCAGCTCCCTATTGGGGACCGGGGAGCTGTTTTTT.

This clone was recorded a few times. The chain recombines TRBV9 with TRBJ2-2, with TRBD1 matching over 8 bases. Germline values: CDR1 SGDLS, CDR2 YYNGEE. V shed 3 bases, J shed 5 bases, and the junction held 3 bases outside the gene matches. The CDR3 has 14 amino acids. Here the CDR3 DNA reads TGTGCCAGCAGCGACAACAGGGGGACCGGGGAGCTGTTTTTT. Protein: CASSDNRGTGELFF.